One and the same sample provided the 11 T cell receptor beta chains below, sequenced in a study of cytomegalovirus exposure and HLA in healthy donors. The PCR contained 60 Vbeta and 13 Jbeta primers. Data came from immunoSEQ multiplex PCR; TCRdb stores just in-frame clones and leaves some out. The sample lists about 180,000 clones; roughly 82% were seen once. The sample consisted of PBMCs. Source of these receptors: a man in his forties in good health and CMV-seronegative.

The rearrangement joins TRBV5-6 to TRBJ2-7; possibly TRBD2 for D (5 bases). V lost 3 bases, J lost 2 bases, and 9 bases lay in between. The CDR3 length is 13 residues. Germline CDR1 SGHDT, CDR2 YYEEEE. This chain's CDR3 is CASSWPGTYEQYF. The CDR3 coding sequence is TGTGCCAGCAGCTGGCCCGGGACCTACGAGCAGTACTTC. Using reference TRBV5-6 and TRBJ2-7 for the parts outside the CDR3, the full variable domain is DAGVTQSPTHLIKTRGQQVTLRCSPKSGHDTVSWYQQALGQGPQFIFQYYEEEERQRGNFPDRFSGHQFPNYSSELNVNALLLGDSALYLCASSWPGTYEQYFGPGTRLTVT.

The genes are TRBV5-6 and TRBJ1-1, with no clear D. V lost 0 bases and J 1 base, leaving 13 bases between the germline ends. The CDR3 runs 16 residues. Germline V gene lookup returns CDR1 SGHDT and CDR2 YYEEEE. The CDR3 DNA reads TGTGCCAGCAGCTTGGACGGATCGGGTACGAACACTGAAGCTTTCTTT. Protein: CASSLDGSGTNTEAFF.

This sequence joins TRBV7-2 and TRBJ2-7; 9 bases match TRBD1. The CDR3 totals 15 residues. V lost 4 bases and J lost 1; bases outside the gene matches: 5. The germline CDR1 and CDR2 sequences are SGHTA and FQGNSA. The CDR3 coding sequence is TGTGCCAGCAGCTCTATGGGACAGGGTTCCTACGAGCAGTACTTC. Translating gives CASSSMGQGSYEQYF.

The rearrangement joins TRBV5-1 to TRBJ1-3; no reliable D call. This CDR3 is built from 15 residues. V lost 0 bases to trimming and J lost 0 bases, with 7 bases between them. Germline V gives CDR1 SGHRS, CDR2 YFSETQ. CDR3 loop: CASSLEGDSGNTIYF. Here the CDR3 DNA reads TGCGCCAGCAGCTTGGAAGGAGACTCTGGAAACACCATATATTTT.

The chain employs TRBV9 and TRBJ2-3, with a tentative D call TRBD1 (5 bases). Per germline, CDR1 SGDLS and CDR2 YYNGEE. The length of the CDR3 is 17 residues. Trimming took off 4 bases at V and 2 bases at J, with 20 bases between the two ends. The DNA for the CDR3 is TGTGCCAGCAGCCCCCGTAAAGTGGGGCCCATCACAGATACGCAGTATTTT. It codes for CASSPRKVGPITDTQYF.

V and J are TRBV28 and TRBJ2-2, with D hard to call. Germline V gene data show CDR1 as MDHEN and CDR2 as SYDVKM. This CDR3 comprises 15 residues. V lost 3 bases to trimming and J lost 6 bases, with 14 bases between them. CDR3 sequence: CASSLFRSVAGELFF. CDR3 DNA: TGTGCCAGCAGTTTGTTCAGGTCGGTGGCCGGGGAGCTGTTTTTT.

This chain uses TRBV10-3 with TRBJ1-2; 7 bases fit TRBD1. CDR3 length: 17 residues. V shed 0 bases, J shed 3 bases, and the junction held 10 bases outside the gene matches. Germline V gene lookup returns CDR1 ENHRY and CDR2 SYGVKD. CDR3 DNA: TGTGCCATCAGTGAGTCTCCGGGGCAGGGGGGCGACTATGGCTACACCTTC. This gives the protein CAISESPGQGGDYGYTF.

The chain is built from TRBV18 and TRBJ2-4; 9 nucleotides match TRBD2. V lost 3 bases to trimming and J lost 4 bases; unmatched junction nucleotides: 7. Germline V gene lookup returns CDR1 KGHSH and CDR2 LQKENI. The CDR3 runs to 16 residues. The CDR3 loop is CASSPQTSGGKNIQYF. The CDR3 DNA follows: TGTGCCAGCTCACCCCAGACTAGCGGAGGGAAAAACATTCAGTACTTC.

On this clone itself: The sample contains more than one DNA sequence encoding this CDR3. The chain recombines TRBV5-1 with TRBJ2-5, with 8 bases identical to TRBD1. The trim removed 4 bases at V and 1 base at J, leaving 3 bases unmatched. Germline assignment: CDR1 SGHRS and CDR2 YFSETQ. This CDR3 comprises 14 residues. CDR3 loop: CASSLGQAQETQYF. CDR3 coding DNA: TGCGCCAGCAGCCTGGGACAGGCCCAAGAGACCCAGTACTTC.

The rearrangement joins TRBV29-1 to TRBJ2-3, with TRBD1 as a possible D gene (6 bases). The CDR3 length is 14 residues. The germline gives CDR1 SQVTM, CDR2 ANQGSEA. V was shortened by 3 bases and J by 1 base, with 11 bases between the two germline ends. The CDR3 DNA follows: TGCAGCGTTGAGAGGACAGTAGGCACAGATACGCAGTATTTT. As protein: CSVERTVGTDTQYF.

DNA for the CDR3: TGTGCCAGCGGGGACGGCTACGAGCAGTACTTC. It encodes CASGDGYEQYF. V usage is TRBV10-3 and J usage is TRBJ2-7; perhaps TRBD2 as D (6 bases). V lost 10 bases to trimming and J lost 3 bases, with 10 bases between them. In germline, CDR1 is ENHRY, CDR2 SYGVKD. This CDR3 is built from 11 residues.